These 14 T cell receptor beta chains originate from one sample sequenced in a study of radiation and T cells in renal cell carcinoma. The repertoire was sequenced with immunoSEQ multiplex PCR; TCRdb's copy has only in-frame clones and lacks some. The sample includes over 60,000 clones, approximately 86% of them seen just once. Time point here: blood 2 weeks post-SBRT. Treatment here: 15 Gy SBRT to primary tumor, nephrectomy 4 weeks later. The material was blood, obtained from a patient whose treatment included radiotherapy and nephrectomy. These receptors came from a woman aged 45-60 years with renal cell carcinoma.

The chain employs TRBV28 and TRBJ1-5; D may be TRBD1 (5 bases). Germline CDR1 reads MDHEN; CDR2 reads SYDVKM. Trimming took off 2 bases at V and 7 bases at J, with 9 bases between the two ends. This CDR3 is built from 13 residues. The CDR3 reads CASSLRGGQPQHF. The CDR3 DNA reads as TGTGCCAGCAGTTTAAGGGGTGGCCAGCCCCAGCATTTT.

This sequence joins TRBV20-1 and TRBJ2-7; 11 bases map to TRBD2. CDR1 is DFQATT and CDR2 is SNEGSKA in the germline V gene (reference sequence). Germline trimming cut 7 bases from V and 5 bases from J; bases unmatched to any gene: 1. The CDR3 spans 11 residues. For the CDR3, the DNA is TGCAGTGTAGCGGGGGGGGACGAGCAGTACTTC. Its protein product is CSVAGGDEQYF.

The V and J genes are TRBV5-1 and TRBJ2-7; the D gene could be TRBD1 or TRBD2 (5 bases each). Trimming shortened V by 2 bases and J by 7 bases, and 16 bases separated the two germline ends. Germline V gene lookup returns CDR1 SGHRS and CDR2 YFSETQ. This CDR3 is 14 amino acids long. The CDR3 loop reads CASSFLGEIEEQYF. Written as DNA, the CDR3 is TGCGCCAGCAGCTTCCTAGGGGAGATAGAAGAGCAGTACTTC.

V and J are TRBV7-9 and TRBJ2-7; D is perhaps TRBD2 (6 bases). The germline CDR1 and CDR2 sequences are SEHNR and FQNEAQ (reference sequence). This CDR3 contains 14 residues. V lost 3 bases to trimming and J lost 2 bases, with 11 bases between them. CDR3 loop: CASSFSGGTYEQYF. CDR3 sequence (DNA): TGTGCCAGCAGCTTTAGTGGGGGGACCTACGAGCAGTACTTC.

This clone appeared once. The chain joins TRBV5-4 to TRBJ1-1; D might be TRBD1 (6 bases). The V end lost 4 bases, the J end lost 0 bases, and 16 bases lay between the germline ends. Germline values: CDR1 SGHNT, CDR2 YYREEE (reference sequence). The CDR3 has 16 residues. The CDR3 DNA sequence: TGTGCCAGCAGCCTCCAAGGCAGGGGCGTGAACACTGAAGCTTTCTTT. Encoded protein: CASSLQGRGVNTEAFF.

This sequence joins TRBV5-1 and TRBJ1-4, with D unclear. Trimming removed 7 bases at V and 0 bases at J, with 7 bases between. Germline V gene sequence: CDR1 SGHRS, CDR2 YFSETQ. The CDR3 is made up of 13 amino acids. The CDR3 loop reads CASGIATNEKLFF. The CDR3 DNA is TGCGCCAGCGGCATTGCAACTAATGAAAAACTGTTTTTT. Full variable domain (missing parts from reference TRBV5-1 and TRBJ1-4): KAGVTQTPRYLIKTRGQQVTLSCSPISGHRSVSWYQQTPGQGLQFLFEYFSETQRNKGNFPGRFSGRQFSNSRSEMNVSTLELGDSALYLCASGIATNEKLFFGSGTQLSVL.

The V and J genes are TRBV6-5 and TRBJ1-6, with TRBD1 matching 7 bases. Germline CDR1 reads MNHEY; CDR2 reads SVGAGI. V shed 4 bases, J shed 8 bases, and the junction held 5 bases outside the gene matches. The CDR3 contains 14 residues. CDR3 residues: CASSSRQGHSPLHF. CDR3 coding DNA: TGTGCCAGCAGTTCCCGACAGGGCCATTCACCCCTCCACTTT.

The chain is built from TRBV5-4 and TRBJ2-7; 7 bases line up with TRBD1. CDR1 is SGHNT and CDR2 is YYREEE in the germline V gene (reference sequence). The CDR3 is 16 amino acids. The ends lost 4 bases at V and 3 bases at J; junction bases unmatched: 13. The CDR3 region has the DNA TGTGCCAGCAGCCAGTCGCTCGACAGGGCGGGCTACGAGCAGTACTTC. It codes for CASSQSLDRAGYEQYF.

The chain carries TRBV28 and TRBJ1-4, with D tentatively TRBD1 (5 bases). The CDR3 length is 13 residues. Trimming left V 7 bases short and J 6 bases short, with 12 bases between. In germline, CDR1 is MDHEN, CDR2 SYDVKM. The CDR3 region is CASTQGTYEKLFF. The CDR3 bases are TGTGCCAGCACCCAGGGAACCTATGAAAAACTGTTTTTT.

The genes are TRBV11-3 and TRBJ2-5; D may be TRBD2 (5 bases). Per the germline V gene, CDR1 is SGHNT and CDR2 is YENEEA. This CDR3 contains 13 residues. V lost 1 base, J lost 5 bases, and 8 bases lay in between. Here the CDR3 reads CASSLAPSETQYF. DNA of the CDR3: TGTGCCAGCAGCTTAGCCCCTAGCGAGACCCAGTACTTC.

The chain carries TRBV10-3 and TRBJ2-1; 13 bases align to TRBD2. The germline CDR1 and CDR2 sequences are ENHRY and SYGVKD. CDR3 length: 12 amino acids. V dropped 11 bases and J dropped 10; count of bases not matched to a gene: 5. Written as DNA, the CDR3 is TGTGCCTCGTCGGGACTAGCGGGAGAGCAGTTCTTC. Translating it yields CASSGLAGEQFF.

This chain joins TRBV7-9 and TRBJ2-2, with TRBD1 as a possible D gene (6 bases). Trimming pared 5 bases from V and 0 bases from J, leaving 19 bases between. The CDR3 is 18 residues long. CDR1 and CDR2 (germline): SEHNR, FQNEAQ (reference sequence). DNA of the CDR3: TGTGCCAGCAGCCACCGTCGAGGGGGAGCTGCGAACACCGGGGAGCTGTTTTTT. Translated: CASSHRRGGAANTGELFF.

The CDR3 DNA sequence: TGTGCCATCAGTGAGCTAGCGGGATTTTATGAGCAGTTCTTC. It translates to CAISELAGFYEQFF. This chain joins TRBV10-3 and TRBJ2-1; 9 nucleotides line up with TRBD2. Looked up from germline, CDR1 is ENHRY and CDR2 is SYGVKD. This CDR3 spans 14 amino acids. The junction had 4 bases not matched to a gene; V was cut back by 2 bases and J by 8 bases.

This chain uses TRBV6-5 with TRBJ1-5, with D hard to call. Germline V gene lookup returns CDR1 MNHEY and CDR2 SVGAGI. The V gene lost 5 bases and the J gene lost 3 bases, with 2 bases spanning the gap. The CDR3 covers 11 residues. In DNA form, the CDR3 reads TGTGCCAGCAGTGCCAATCAGCCCCAGCATTTT. It is translated as CASSANQPQHF.